The 18 T cell receptor beta chains reported below all come from one sample, sequenced in a study of blood T cell repertoires in COVID-19. Libraries were prepared by immunoSEQ multiplex PCR; TCRdb keeps only in-frame clonotypes and omits some of them. Of roughly 250,000 clones in the sample, 80% to 90% are singletons; the top ten hold approximately 0.84%. Source material: peripheral blood. These receptor sequences come from a man younger than 45 with acute or convalescent COVID-19.

This chain connects TRBV19 to TRBJ1-5; 7 bases are a match to TRBD1. The germline CDR1 and CDR2 sequences are LNHDA and SQIVND (reference sequence). The CDR3 covers 16 residues. V was pared by 4 bases and J by 3 bases, with 9 bases of the junction left unmatched. The CDR3: CASSTRVGGFNQPQHF. CDR3 DNA sequence: TGTGCCAGTAGTACCCGGGTAGGGGGCTTCAATCAGCCCCAGCATTTT.

V usage is TRBV28 and J usage is TRBJ1-4; a possible D gene is TRBD1 (6 bases). V was pared by 5 bases and J by 8 bases, with 15 bases between. CDR3 length: 14 residues. Germline assignment: CDR1 MDHEN and CDR2 SYDVKM. The DNA for the CDR3 is TGTGCCAGCAGTCCAGAGGGGGTTGGGGAAAAACTGTTTTTT. Translated: CASSPEGVGEKLFF.

The V call is TRBV10-1, the J call TRBJ2-3, with 7 nucleotides matching TRBD2. CDR3 length: 14 residues. Germline CDR1 reads WNHNN; CDR2 reads SYGVQD (reference sequence). With 8 bases clipped from V and 5 bases from J, the junction kept 10 bases outside the gene matches. The CDR3 protein is CASSFAGDGDTQYF. The DNA for the CDR3 is TGCGCCAGCTCTTTTGCGGGAGATGGAGATACGCAGTATTTT.

The chain uses TRBV29-1 and TRBJ2-7; 10 nucleotides agree with TRBD1. The germline gives CDR1 SQVTM, CDR2 ANQGSEA. The CDR3 contains 14 residues. Losses at the gene ends were 4 bases for V and 3 bases for J; bases not matched to a gene: 6. DNA of the CDR3: TGCAGCGTTGTTTCGACAGGGGGCAACTACGAGCAGTACTTC. This gives the protein CSVVSTGGNYEQYF.

The gene calls are TRBV6-6 and TRBJ1-2, with 8 positions matching TRBD1. CDR1 is MNHNY and CDR2 is SVGAGI in the germline V gene (reference sequence). The CDR3 length is 14 residues. V trimming: 6 bases; J trimming: 4 bases; junction bases outside the gene matches: 7. The CDR3 sequence is CASSHGQGTYGYTF. CDR3 in DNA: TGTGCCAGCAGCCACGGACAGGGCACCTATGGCTACACCTTC.

V gene TRBV30 combines with J gene TRBJ2-2; a weak D match, TRBD1 (6 bases). The germline V gene has CDR1 GTSNPN and CDR2 SVGIG (reference sequence). CDR3 length: 15 residues. Deletions cut 0 bases from V and 4 bases from J, with 12 bases between. For the CDR3, the DNA is TGTGCCTGGAGTGTGGGACAAGCCCTCACCGGGGAGCTGTTTTTT. Amino acids: CAWSVGQALTGELFF. Using reference TRBV30 and TRBJ2-2 for the parts outside the CDR3, the full variable domain is SQTIHQWPATLVQPVGSPLSLECTVEGTSNPNLYWYRQAAGRGLQLLFYSVGIGQISSEVPQNLSASRPQDRQFILSSKKLLLSDSGFYLCAWSVGQALTGELFFGEGSRLTVL.

The chain is built from TRBV5-1 and TRBJ1-1; the D is unclear. The germline gives CDR1 SGHRS, CDR2 YFSETQ. The CDR3 length is 16 residues. Trimming cost V 3 bases and J 2 bases, with 17 bases left between them. The CDR3 reads CASSSALQTVNTEAFF. The DNA for the CDR3 is TGCGCCAGCAGCTCCGCCTTACAAACAGTTAACACTGAAGCTTTCTTT.

The J gene is TRBJ2-7, the V gene TRBV11-2; 8 nucleotides agree with TRBD1. The CDR3 length is 16 residues. Trimming took 5 bases from V and 1 from J; bases not matched to a gene: 10. Germline V gene sequence: CDR1 SGHAT, CDR2 FQNNGV. The CDR3: CASSLSHRGSSYEQYF. CDR3 bases: TGTGCCAGCAGCCTAAGCCACAGGGGGTCTTCCTACGAGCAGTACTTC.

This chain connects TRBV5-1 to TRBJ2-1, with 10 bases identical to TRBD1. Germline loops: CDR1 SGHRS, CDR2 YFSETQ. Trimming took 3 bases from V and 8 from J; bases not matched to a gene: 5. The CDR3 is made up of 14 amino acids. In DNA form, the CDR3 reads TGCGCCAGCAGCTCCGGGACAGGGGTCGATGAGCAGTTCTTC. Amino acid sequence: CASSSGTGVDEQFF.

This clone was observed a single time. V is TRBV12-3 or TRBV12-4 and J is TRBJ2-7; possible D gene TRBD1, 6 bases. Trimming stripped 5 bases from V and 4 bases from J, with 12 bases between. There are 13 residues in the CDR3. CDR3 sequence (DNA): TGTGCCAGCAGTCCTCAACAGGGATACGAGCAGTACTTC. Translating it yields CASSPQQGYEQYF.

This clone appeared once. The rearrangement joins TRBV18 to TRBJ1-2; 10 bases agree with TRBD1. This CDR3 spans 14 amino acids. The junction had 6 bases not matched to a gene; V was cut back by 4 bases and J by 7 bases. Germline-derived CDR1 and CDR2 are KGHSH and LQKENI. As DNA, the CDR3 is TGTGCCAGCTCACGGGGACAGGGGAATTCTGGCTACACCTTC. It specifies CASSRGQGNSGYTF.

This clone showed up just once. The chain employs TRBV5-5 and TRBJ1-4; D may be TRBD1 (5 bases). The CDR3 runs 14 residues. V dropped 7 bases and J dropped 8 bases, with 18 bases sitting between them. Germline CDR1 SGHKS, CDR2 YYEKEE (reference sequence). In nucleotides, the CDR3 is TGTGCCAGCGGGGGAGGTGGACTAGGGGAAAAACTGTTTTTT. Its translation is CASGGGGLGEKLFF.

The rearrangement joins TRBV5-1 to TRBJ1-4; 9 bases line up with TRBD1. This CDR3 contains 15 residues. With V trimmed by 3 bases and J by 5 bases, 5 bases remained unmatched. The germline gives CDR1 SGHRS, CDR2 YFSETQ. CDR3 nucleotide sequence: TGCGCCAGCAGCTCCTGGACAGGGGAAAATGAAAAACTGTTTTTT. It specifies CASSSWTGENEKLFF.

A single count supports this clone. The same CDR3 also results from other DNA sequences found in this sample. This chain joins TRBV5-1 and TRBJ2-3; 12 bases are a match to TRBD2. Germline CDR1 is SGHRS and CDR2 is YFSETQ. The CDR3 runs 15 residues. Trimming removed 5 bases from V and 6 bases from J; junction bases left unmatched: 7. DNA of the CDR3: TGCGCCAGCAGGGGCCTAGCGGGGGGGCCCGATACGCAGTATTTT. This encodes CASRGLAGGPDTQYF.

The chain joins TRBV2 to TRBJ2-5; D is perhaps TRBD2 (6 bases). The CDR3 totals 15 residues. Trimming stripped 6 bases from V and 2 bases from J, with 16 bases between. Germline assignment: CDR1 SNHLY and CDR2 FYNNEI. CDR3 region: CASSDRRVGQETQYF. In DNA, the CDR3 is TGTGCCAGCAGCGATAGGAGGGTAGGGCAAGAGACCCAGTACTTC.

The rearrangement joins TRBV10-3 to TRBJ1-6, with D perhaps TRBD1 (6 bases). The CDR3 runs 15 residues. Germline loops: CDR1 ENHRY, CDR2 SYGVKD. Trimming took 3 bases from V and 10 from J, leaving 16 bases between them. In DNA form, the CDR3 reads TGTGCCATCAGTGATGAAGGACAGCTCCAATCACCCCTCCACTTT. The encoded protein is CAISDEGQLQSPLHF.

V gene TRBV28 combines with J gene TRBJ2-3; possibly TRBD1 for D (5 bases). The CDR3 sequence is 13 residues long. V was cut by 5 bases and J by 2 bases, with 8 bases left in between. The V gene's germline CDR1 is MDHEN and CDR2 SYDVKM. As DNA, the CDR3 is TGTGCCAGCAGTGGACAAAACACAGATACGCAGTATTTT. Its protein is CASSGQNTDTQYF.

The chain is built from TRBV25-1 and TRBJ1-2, with TRBD1 matching over 10 bases. The J segment lost 4 bases and the V segment lost 5 bases, leaving 7 bases of the junction unmatched. CDR1 MGHDK and CDR2 SYGVNS come from the germline V gene. The CDR3 spans 15 residues. CDR3 in DNA: TGTGCCAGCAGTCCTTCGGGACAGGGGCTCTATGGCTACACCTTC. This encodes CASSPSGQGLYGYTF.